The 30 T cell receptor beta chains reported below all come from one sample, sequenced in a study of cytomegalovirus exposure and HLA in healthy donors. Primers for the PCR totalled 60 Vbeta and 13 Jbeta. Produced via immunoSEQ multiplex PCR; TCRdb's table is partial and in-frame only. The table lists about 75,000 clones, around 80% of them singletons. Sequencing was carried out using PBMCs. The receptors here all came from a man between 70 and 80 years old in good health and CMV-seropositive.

The CDR3 protein is CASTVPPSEQYF. As DNA, the CDR3 is TGTGCCAGCACCGTCCCCCCTTCCGAGCAGTACTTC. This chain links TRBV2 with TRBJ2-5; D remains ambiguous. The DNA matches TRBJ2-7 better at its end, which makes the J call doubtful. This CDR3 is 12 amino acids long. In germline, CDR1 is SNHLY, CDR2 FYNNEI.

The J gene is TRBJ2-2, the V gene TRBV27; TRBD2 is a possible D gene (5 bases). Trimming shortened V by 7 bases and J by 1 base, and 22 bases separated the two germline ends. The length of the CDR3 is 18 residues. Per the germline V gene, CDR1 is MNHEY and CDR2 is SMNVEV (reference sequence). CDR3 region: CASKGSYYTSGNTGELFF. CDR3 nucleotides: TGTGCCAGCAAAGGGAGCTACTACACTTCCGGGAACACCGGGGAGCTGTTTTTT.

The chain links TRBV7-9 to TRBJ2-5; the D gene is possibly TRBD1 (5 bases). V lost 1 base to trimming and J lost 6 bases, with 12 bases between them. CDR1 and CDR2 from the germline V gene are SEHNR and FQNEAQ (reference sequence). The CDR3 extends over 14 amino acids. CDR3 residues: CASSLDQGRQTQYF. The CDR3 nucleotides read TGTGCCAGCAGCTTAGATCAGGGAAGACAGACCCAGTACTTC.

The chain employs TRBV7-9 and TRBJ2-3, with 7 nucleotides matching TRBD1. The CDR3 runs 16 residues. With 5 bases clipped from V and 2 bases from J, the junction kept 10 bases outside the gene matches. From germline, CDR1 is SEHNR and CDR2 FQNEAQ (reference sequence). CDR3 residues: CASSPGWTGHTDTQYF. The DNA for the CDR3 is TGTGCCAGCAGCCCCGGGTGGACAGGACACACAGATACGCAGTATTTT.

Here the CDR3 DNA reads TGCGCCAGCAGCCCTGGGACAGACTACAATGAGCAGTTCTTC. It yields the protein CASSPGTDYNEQFF. The V call is TRBV4-3, the J call TRBJ2-1; TRBD1 aligns across 7 bases. The V segment lost 4 bases and the J segment 3 bases; nucleotides outside the gene matches: 3. The CDR3 length is 14 residues. Germline values: CDR1 LGHNA, CDR2 YSLEER.

The CDR3 region is CASSKELPNYNEQFF. The DNA of the CDR3 is TGTGCCAGCAGTAAAGAGTTACCCAACTACAATGAGCAGTTCTTC. The gene calls are TRBV11-2 and TRBJ2-1, with D uncertain. The germline V and J ends were trimmed by 6 bases and 3 bases, with 15 bases remaining between them. This CDR3 is 15 amino acids long. Germline V gene lookup returns CDR1 SGHAT and CDR2 FQNNGV.

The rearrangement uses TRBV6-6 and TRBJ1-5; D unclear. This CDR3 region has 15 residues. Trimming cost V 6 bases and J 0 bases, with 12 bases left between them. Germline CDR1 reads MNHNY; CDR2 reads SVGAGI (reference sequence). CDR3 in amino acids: CASSRTHNSNQPQHF. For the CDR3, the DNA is TGTGCCAGCAGCCGGACTCATAATAGCAATCAGCCCCAGCATTTT.

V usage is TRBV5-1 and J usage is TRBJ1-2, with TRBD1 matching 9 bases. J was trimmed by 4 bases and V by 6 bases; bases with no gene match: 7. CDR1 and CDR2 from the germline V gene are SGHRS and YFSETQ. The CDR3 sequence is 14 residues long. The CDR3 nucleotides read TGCGCCAGCAATGAGGGACAGGGCTCCTATGGCTACACCTTC. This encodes CASNEGQGSYGYTF.

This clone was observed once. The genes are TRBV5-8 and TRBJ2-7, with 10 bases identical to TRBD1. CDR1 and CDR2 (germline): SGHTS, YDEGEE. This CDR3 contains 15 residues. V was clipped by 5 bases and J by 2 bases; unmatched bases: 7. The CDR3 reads CASSPRQGATYEQYF. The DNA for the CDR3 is TGTGCCAGCAGTCCTAGACAGGGGGCTACCTACGAGCAGTACTTC.

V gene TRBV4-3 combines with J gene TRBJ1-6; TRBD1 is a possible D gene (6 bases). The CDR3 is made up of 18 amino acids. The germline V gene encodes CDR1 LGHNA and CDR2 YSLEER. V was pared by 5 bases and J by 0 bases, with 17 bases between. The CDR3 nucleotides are TGCGCCAGCAGCGCCGGGGCCTCCAGGGGCTCCTATAATTCACCCCTCCACTTT. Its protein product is CASSAGASRGSYNSPLHF.

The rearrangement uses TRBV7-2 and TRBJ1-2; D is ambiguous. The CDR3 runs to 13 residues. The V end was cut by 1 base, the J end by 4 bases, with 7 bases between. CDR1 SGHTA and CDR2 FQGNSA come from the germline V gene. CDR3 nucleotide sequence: TGTGCCAGCAGCTTAGGAATAGTCTATGGCTACACCTTC. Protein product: CASSLGIVYGYTF.

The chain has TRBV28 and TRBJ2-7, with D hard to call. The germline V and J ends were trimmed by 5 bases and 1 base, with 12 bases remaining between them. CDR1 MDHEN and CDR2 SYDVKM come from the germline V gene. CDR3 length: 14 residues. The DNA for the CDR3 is TGTGCCAGCAGTCAAGGCACAGAGTCCTACGAGCAGTACTTC. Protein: CASSQGTESYEQYF.

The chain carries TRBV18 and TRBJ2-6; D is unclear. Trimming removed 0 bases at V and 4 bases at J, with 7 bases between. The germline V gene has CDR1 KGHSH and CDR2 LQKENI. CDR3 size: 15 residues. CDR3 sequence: CASSPPYTGANVLTF. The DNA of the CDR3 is TGTGCCAGCTCACCACCGTATACAGGGGCCAACGTCCTGACTTTC.

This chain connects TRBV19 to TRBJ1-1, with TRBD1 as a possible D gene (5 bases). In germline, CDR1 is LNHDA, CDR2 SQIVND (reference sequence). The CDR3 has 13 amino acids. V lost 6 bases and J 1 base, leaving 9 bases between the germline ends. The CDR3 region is CASRDTANTEAFF. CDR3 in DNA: TGTGCCAGTAGGGACACCGCGAACACTGAAGCTTTCTTT. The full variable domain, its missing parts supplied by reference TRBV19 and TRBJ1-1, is DGGITQSPKYLFRKEGQNVTLSCEQNLNHDAMYWYRQDPGQGLRLIYYSQIVNDFQKGDIAEGYSVSREKKESFPLTVTSAQKNPTAFYLCASRDTANTEAFFGQGTRLTVV.

This chain's CDR3 is CASSQGRGRGYTF. As DNA, the CDR3 is TGCGCCAGCAGCCAAGGTAGGGGGCGCGGCTACACCTTC. The chain joins TRBV4-3 to TRBJ1-2, with 7 bases identical to TRBD1. This CDR3 is built from 13 residues. V lost 1 base, J lost 8 bases, and 4 bases stayed unmatched. Germline lookup yields CDR1 LGHNA and CDR2 YSLEER.

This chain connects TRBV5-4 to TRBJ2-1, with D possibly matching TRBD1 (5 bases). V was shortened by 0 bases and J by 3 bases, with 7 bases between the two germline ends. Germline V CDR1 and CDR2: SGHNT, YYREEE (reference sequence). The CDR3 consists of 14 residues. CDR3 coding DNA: TGTGCCAGCAGCTTGGTGCAGGGCTACAATGAGCAGTTCTTC. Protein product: CASSLVQGYNEQFF.

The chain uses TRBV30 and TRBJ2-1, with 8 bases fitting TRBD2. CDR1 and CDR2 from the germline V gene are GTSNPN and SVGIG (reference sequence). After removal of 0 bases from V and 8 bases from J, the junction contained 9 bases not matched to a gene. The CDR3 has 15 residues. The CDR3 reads CAWSVDSGSSHEQFF. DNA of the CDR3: TGTGCCTGGAGTGTAGACAGCGGGAGTTCCCATGAGCAGTTCTTC.

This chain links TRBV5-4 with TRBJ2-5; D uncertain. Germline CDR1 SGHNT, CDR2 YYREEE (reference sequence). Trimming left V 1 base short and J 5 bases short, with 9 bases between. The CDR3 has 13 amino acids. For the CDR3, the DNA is TGTGCCAGCAGCTTGTCGCGGTCGGAGACCCAGTACTTC. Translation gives CASSLSRSETQYF.

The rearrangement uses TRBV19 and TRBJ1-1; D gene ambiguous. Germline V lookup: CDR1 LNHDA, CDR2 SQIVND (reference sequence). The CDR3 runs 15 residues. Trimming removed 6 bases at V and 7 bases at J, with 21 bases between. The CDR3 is CASSLEFMVRGEAFF. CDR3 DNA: TGTGCCAGTAGCCTCGAATTCATGGTTCGGGGTGAAGCTTTCTTT.

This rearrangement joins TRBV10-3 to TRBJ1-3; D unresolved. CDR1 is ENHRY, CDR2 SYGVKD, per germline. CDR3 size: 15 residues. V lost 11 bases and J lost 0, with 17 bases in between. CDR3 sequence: CAGADGLSSGNTIYF. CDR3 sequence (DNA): TGTGCCGGCGCCGACGGACTAAGCTCTGGAAACACCATATATTTT.

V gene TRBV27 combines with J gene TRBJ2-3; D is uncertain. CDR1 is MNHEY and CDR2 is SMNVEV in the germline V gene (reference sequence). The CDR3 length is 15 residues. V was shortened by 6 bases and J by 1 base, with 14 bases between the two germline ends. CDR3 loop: CASSTEIAGTDTQYF. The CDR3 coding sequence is TGTGCCAGCAGCACCGAAATAGCCGGCACAGATACGCAGTATTTT.

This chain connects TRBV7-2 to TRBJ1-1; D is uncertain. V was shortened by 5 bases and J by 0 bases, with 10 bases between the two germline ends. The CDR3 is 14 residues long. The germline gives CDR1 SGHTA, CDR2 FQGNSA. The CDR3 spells CASSALGVNTEAFF. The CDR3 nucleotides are TGTGCCAGCAGCGCCCTCGGGGTGAACACTGAAGCTTTCTTT.

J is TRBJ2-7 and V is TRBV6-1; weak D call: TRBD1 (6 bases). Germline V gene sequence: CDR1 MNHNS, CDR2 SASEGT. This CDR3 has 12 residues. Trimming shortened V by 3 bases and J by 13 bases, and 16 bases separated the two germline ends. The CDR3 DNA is TGTGCCAGCAGTGAGGTGACAGGAGTCATCTACTTC. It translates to CASSEVTGVIYF.

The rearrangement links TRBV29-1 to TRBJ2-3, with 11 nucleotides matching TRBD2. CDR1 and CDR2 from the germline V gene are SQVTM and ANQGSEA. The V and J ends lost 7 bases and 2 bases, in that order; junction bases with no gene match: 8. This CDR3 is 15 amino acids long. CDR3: CSAKTSGTNTDTQYF. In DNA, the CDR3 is TGCAGCGCTAAGACTAGCGGGACGAACACAGATACGCAGTATTTT.

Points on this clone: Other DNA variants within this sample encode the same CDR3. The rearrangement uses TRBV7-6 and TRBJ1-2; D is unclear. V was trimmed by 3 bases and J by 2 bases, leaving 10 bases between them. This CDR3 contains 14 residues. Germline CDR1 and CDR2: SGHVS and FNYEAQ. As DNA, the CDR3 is TGTGCCAGCAGCTTGAACCCGGAGAACTATGGCTACACCTTC. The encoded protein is CASSLNPENYGYTF.

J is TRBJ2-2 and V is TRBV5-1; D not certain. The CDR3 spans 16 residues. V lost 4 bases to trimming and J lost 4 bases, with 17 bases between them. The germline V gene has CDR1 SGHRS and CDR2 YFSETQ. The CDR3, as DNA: TGCGCCAGCAGCGCCCTAGAGGTTCGCTCCACCGGGGAGCTGTTTTTT. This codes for CASSALEVRSTGELFF. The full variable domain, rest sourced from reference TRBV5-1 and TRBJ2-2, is KAGVTQTPRYLIKTRGQQVTLSCSPISGHRSVSWYQQTPGQGLQFLFEYFSETQRNKGNFPGRFSGRQFSNSRSEMNVSTLELGDSALYLCASSALEVRSTGELFFGEGSRLTVL.

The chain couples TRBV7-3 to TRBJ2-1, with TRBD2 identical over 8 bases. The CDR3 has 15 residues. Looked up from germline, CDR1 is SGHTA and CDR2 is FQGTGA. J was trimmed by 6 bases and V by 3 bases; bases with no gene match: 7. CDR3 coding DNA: TGTGCCAGCAGCTTGGGCAGCGGGAGTATCAATGAGCAGTTCTTC. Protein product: CASSLGSGSINEQFF.

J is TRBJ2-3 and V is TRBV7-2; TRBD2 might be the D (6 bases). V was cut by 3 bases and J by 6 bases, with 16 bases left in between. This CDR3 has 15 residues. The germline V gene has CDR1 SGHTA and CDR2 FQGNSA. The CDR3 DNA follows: TGTGCCAGCAGCTTCGGTAGCGGAGTTCGGGATACGCAGTATTTT. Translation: CASSFGSGVRDTQYF.

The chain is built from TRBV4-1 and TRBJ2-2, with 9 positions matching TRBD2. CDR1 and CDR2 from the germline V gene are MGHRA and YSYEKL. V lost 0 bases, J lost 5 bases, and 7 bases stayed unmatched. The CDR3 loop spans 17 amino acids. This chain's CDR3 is CASSQDLAGGQTGELFF. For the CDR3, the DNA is TGCGCCAGCAGCCAAGATCTTGCGGGGGGGCAAACCGGGGAGCTGTTTTTT.

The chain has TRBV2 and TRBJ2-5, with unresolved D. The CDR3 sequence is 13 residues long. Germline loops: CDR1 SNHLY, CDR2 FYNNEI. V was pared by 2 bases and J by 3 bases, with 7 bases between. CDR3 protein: CASSEQVKETQYF. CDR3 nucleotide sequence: TGTGCCAGCAGTGAACAGGTGAAAGAGACCCAGTACTTC.